Described below is a single T cell receptor beta chain sequence and its context. The CDR3 has 15 amino acids. Germline values: CDR1 LNHDA, CDR2 SQIVND (reference sequence). V lost 1 base and J lost 0, with 7 bases in between. The data belong to a study of cytomegalovirus exposure and HLA in healthy donors. It was with 60 Vbeta and 13 Jbeta primers that the PCR ran. Assay used: immunoSEQ multiplex PCR; TCRdb lists only in-frame clones, some missing. The data hold 250,000 to 350,000 clones, with around 86% observed a single time. Sequencing was carried out using PBMCs. This rearrangement joins TRBV19 to TRBJ1-5; unclear D gene. This receptor was taken from a man aged 35 to 55 in good health and CMV-seropositive. The CDR3 region is CASSIGEYSNQPQHF. In nucleotides, the CDR3 is TGTGCCAGTAGTATAGGAGAATATAGCAATCAGCCCCAGCATTTT.